The following is a TCR beta chain sequence with its context. Its antigen remains unknown. This sample is drawn from a study of cytomegalovirus exposure and HLA in healthy donors. Background on the study: From HLA-typed donors, an early data release held 70 million to 95 million unique TCRs.

The PCR ran on 60 Vbeta and 13 Jbeta primers. Profiled with immunoSEQ multiplex PCR; TCRdb holds only in-frame clones, not every one. The sample records 200,000 to 250,000 clones, 78% being singletons. General study findings and limits: The authors enumerated 150 to 200 TCR beta chains as linked to cytomegalovirus.

The source is a boy younger than 18 in good health and CMV-seronegative. Sequencing used PBMCs.

The CDR3 sequence is CASRASGRGGNIQYF. CDR3 DNA: TGTGCCAGCAGAGCTAGCGGGAGGGGCGGAAACATTCAGTACTTC. The J gene is TRBJ2-4, the V gene TRBV6-6, with 12 positions matching TRBD2. The CDR3 has 15 residues. With 6 bases clipped from V and 6 bases from J, the junction kept 6 bases outside the gene matches. CDR1 and CDR2 (germline): MNHNY, SVGAGI (reference sequence).